This T cell receptor beta chain is from a study of blood T cell repertoires in COVID-19. Across the whole study: Sites across the United States, Italy and Spain contributed samples from acute and convalescent COVID-19. T cells, B-cell-depleted T cells, or PBMCs provided the cDNA or gDNA that served as material.

Original handling: For nucleated cells, counts were estimated from reference gene primer amplification. Data came from immunoSEQ multiplex PCR; TCRdb stores just in-frame clones and leaves some out. V, J and clone size derive from that table, while D and trimming were established from the DNA sequence. The sample consists of some 170,000 clones, 80% to 90% of them appearing once. The sample was peripheral blood. The receptor was derived from an elderly woman with acute or convalescent COVID-19.

The CDR3 sequence: CASSLLGTGRPYGYTF. The CDR3 DNA reads as TGCGCCAGCAGCTTGCTAGGGACAGGACGTCCCTATGGCTACACCTTC. The chain links TRBV5-1 to TRBJ1-2; 8 bases map to TRBD1. Trimming cost V 1 base and J 4 bases; bases outside gene matches: 9. CDR1 and CDR2 (germline): SGHRS, YFSETQ. The CDR3 extends over 16 amino acids.